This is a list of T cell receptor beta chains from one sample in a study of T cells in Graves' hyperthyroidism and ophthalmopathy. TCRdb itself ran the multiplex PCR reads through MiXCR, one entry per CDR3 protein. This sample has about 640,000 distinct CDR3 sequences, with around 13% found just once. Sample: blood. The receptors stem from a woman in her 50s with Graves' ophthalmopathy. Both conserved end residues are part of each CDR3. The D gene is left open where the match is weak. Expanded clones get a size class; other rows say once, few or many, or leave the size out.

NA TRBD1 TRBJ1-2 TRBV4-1 CASSQEDRGLLGYTF TGCGCCAGCAGCCAAGAGGACAGGGGGCTTCTTGGCTACACCTTC
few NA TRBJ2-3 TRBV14 CASSQDWGADTQYF TGTGCCAGCAGCCAAGATTGGGGGGCGGATACGCAGTATTTT
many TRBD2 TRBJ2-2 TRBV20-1 CSAPGLAGIGELFF TGCAGTGCCCCGGGACTAGCGGGAATCGGGGAGCTGTTTTTT
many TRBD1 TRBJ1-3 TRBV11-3 CASSLGIRDRDDTIYF TGTGCCAGCAGCTTAGGAATCCGGGACAGAGATGACACCATATATTTT
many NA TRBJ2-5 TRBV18 CASSPTMEETQYF TGTGCCAGCTCACCGACCATGGAAGAGACCCAGTACTTC
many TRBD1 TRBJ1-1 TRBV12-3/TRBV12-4 CASTTRTGTIGDTEAFF TGTGCCAGCACCACTAGGACAGGGACGATTGGGGACACTGAAGCTTTCTTT
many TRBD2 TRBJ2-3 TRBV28 CASSLRLARGTDTQYF TGTGCCAGCAGTTTAAGACTAGCGCGAGGCACAGATACGCAGTATTTT
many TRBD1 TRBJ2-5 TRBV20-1 CSARIQGASETQYF TGCAGTGCTAGAATACAGGGGGCGAGTGAGACCCAGTACTTC
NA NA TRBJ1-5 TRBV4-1 CASSQDGGSSNQPQHF TGCGCCAGCAGCCAAGATGGGGGTAGTAGCAATCAGCCCCAGCATTTT
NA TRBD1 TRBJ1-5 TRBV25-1 CASSEPTGIQFNQPQHF TGTGCCAGCAGTGAGCCGACAGGGATTCAATTCAATCAGCCCCAGCATTTT
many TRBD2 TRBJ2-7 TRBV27 CASSLGGEGRNEQYF TGTGCCAGCAGTTTGGGGGGGGAGGGCCGCAACGAGCAGTACTTC
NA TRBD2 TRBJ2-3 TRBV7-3 CASSLTSLAGVRTDTQYF TGTGCCAGCAGCTTAACATCGCTAGCGGGAGTCCGCACAGATACGCAGTATTTT
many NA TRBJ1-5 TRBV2 CASGPDVDQPQHF TGTGCCAGCGGACCCGACGTCGATCAGCCCCAGCATTTT
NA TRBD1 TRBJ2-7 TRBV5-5 CASSPPLQGQGRTYEQYF TGTGCCAGCAGTCCCCCGCTCCAGGGACAGGGGCGGACCTACGAGCAGTACTTC
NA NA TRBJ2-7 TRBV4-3 CAINAEPHYEQYF TGCGCCATTAATGCGGAGCCACACTACGAGCAGTACTTC
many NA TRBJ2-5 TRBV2 CASSDRRAMAQTQYF TGTGCCAGCAGTGATAGAAGGGCCATGGCGCAGACCCAGTACTTC
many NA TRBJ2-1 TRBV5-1 CASSLKSGSNEQFF TGCGCCAGCAGCTTGAAGAGCGGTAGCAATGAGCAGTTCTTC
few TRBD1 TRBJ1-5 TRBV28 CASSEPTGINQPQHF TGTGCCAGCAGCGAACCGACAGGGATCAATCAGCCCCAGCATTTT
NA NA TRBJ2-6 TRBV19 CASSHYRVSGANVLTF TGTGCCAGTAGTCATTACAGGGTGTCTGGGGCCAACGTCCTGACTTTC
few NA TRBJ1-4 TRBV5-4 CASSSQGKGYEKLFF TGTGCCAGCAGCTCGCAGGGGAAAGGGTATGAAAAACTGTTTTTT
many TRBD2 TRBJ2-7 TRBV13 CASSYGSGGREQYF TGTGCCAGCAGCTATGGATCGGGGGGGCGGGAGCAGTACTTC
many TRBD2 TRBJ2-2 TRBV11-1 CASSHRGLNTGELFF TGTGCCAGCAGCCACCGGGGACTAAACACCGGGGAGCTGTTTTTT
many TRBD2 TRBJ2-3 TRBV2 CASSENPLAGVVDTQYF TGTGCCAGCAGCGAAAATCCACTAGCGGGAGTTGTGGATACGCAGTATTTT
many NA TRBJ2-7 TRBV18 CASSYKSSYEQYF TGTGCCAGCTCGTATAAAAGCTCCTACGAGCAGTACTTC
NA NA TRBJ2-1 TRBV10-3 CAIMGGEGAGGSYNEQFF TGTGCCATCATGGGTGGGGAGGGGGCGGGAGGTTCCTACAATGAGCAGTTCTTC
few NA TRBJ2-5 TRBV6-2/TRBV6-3 CANSYSIISLGLEQETQYF TGTGCCAACAGTTACTCGATAATTAGCCTCGGATTAGAACAAGAGACCCAGTACTTC
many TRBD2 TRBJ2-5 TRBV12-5 CASGSGGLRETQYF TGTGCTAGTGGTTCGGGAGGGCTCAGGGAGACCCAGTACTTC
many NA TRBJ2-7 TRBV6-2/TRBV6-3 CASSTSRGRGSYEQYF TGTGCCAGCAGTACCTCCCGGGGGAGGGGGTCCTACGAGCAGTACTTC
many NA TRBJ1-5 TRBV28 CASSLVGIGGNQPQHF TGTGCCAGCAGTTTAGTTGGGATCGGGGGCAATCAGCCCCAGCATTTT
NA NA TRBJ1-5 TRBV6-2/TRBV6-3 CASHQGDLVHQPQHF TGTGCCAGTCACCAAGGGGATTTGGTCCATCAGCCCCAGCATTTT
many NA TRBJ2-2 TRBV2 CASSESRRPWELFF TGTGCCAGCAGTGAATCCCGCAGGCCGTGGGAGCTGTTTTTT
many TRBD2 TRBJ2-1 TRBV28 CASSSLAGDTYEQFF TGTGCCAGCAGTTCTCTAGCGGGAGATACGTATGAGCAGTTCTTC
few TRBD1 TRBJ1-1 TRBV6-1 CASSEPGQARAKREAFF TGTGCCAGCAGTGAACCCGGACAGGCCCGAGCAAAGCGGGAAGCTTTCTTT
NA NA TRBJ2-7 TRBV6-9 CASSHVGYYEQYF TGTGCCAGCAGTCATGTGGGATACTACGAGCAGTACTTC
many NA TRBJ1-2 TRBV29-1 CSVETGNYGYTF TGCAGCGTTGAGACGGGGAACTATGGCTACACCTTC
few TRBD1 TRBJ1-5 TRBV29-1 CTGYRGLPTQHF TGCACTGGTTACAGGGGGCTTCCGACCCAGCATTTT
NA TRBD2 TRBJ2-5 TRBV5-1 CASSKRAGLGYQETQYF TGCGCCAGCAGCAAACGAGCGGGGTTGGGTTACCAAGAGACCCAGTACTTC
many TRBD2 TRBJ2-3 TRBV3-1 CASSQYLTLAGGPSDTQYF TGTGCCAGCAGCCAATACCTCACCTTAGCGGGAGGGCCGAGTGATACGCAGTATTTT
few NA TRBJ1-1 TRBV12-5 CASGSRGRTEAFF TGTGCTAGTGGTTCCAGGGGCAGGACTGAAGCTTTCTTT
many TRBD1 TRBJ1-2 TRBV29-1 CSVGQVPNYGYTF TGCAGCGTCGGACAGGTGCCTAACTATGGCTACACCTTC
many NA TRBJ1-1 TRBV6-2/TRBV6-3 CASSYSIGDRSNTEAFF TGTGCCAGCAGTTACTCGATTGGAGACAGATCAAACACTGAAGCTTTCTTT
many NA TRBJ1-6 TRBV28 CASRTASAAIHF TGTGCCAGCAGAACAGCTTCGGCAGCCATCCACTTT
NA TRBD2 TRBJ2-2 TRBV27 CASSFGLAGWGSAGELFF TGTGCCAGCAGTTTCGGACTAGCGGGATGGGGATCAGCCGGGGAGCTGTTTTTT
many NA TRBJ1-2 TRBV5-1 CASSEETGLYYGYTF TGCGCCAGCAGCGAGGAGACAGGTCTCTACTATGGCTACACCTTC
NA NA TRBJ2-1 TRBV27 CASSPPGWSSYNEQFF TGTGCCAGCAGTCCCCCGGGGTGGAGCTCCTACAATGAGCAGTTCTTC
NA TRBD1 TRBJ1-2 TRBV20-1 CSAWGTGDYGYTF TGCAGTGCTTGGGGGACAGGGGACTATGGCTACACCTTC
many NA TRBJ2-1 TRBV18 CASSQGFEGSDEQFF TGTGCCAGCTCCCAAGGTTTTGAGGGATCCGATGAGCAGTTCTTC
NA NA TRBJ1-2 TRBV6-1 CASMAVGDGYTF TGTGCCAGCATGGCCGTGGGAGATGGCTACACCTTC
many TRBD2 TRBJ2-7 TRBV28 CASSLLGGRSSYEQYF TGTGCCAGCAGTTTACTCGGCGGGAGGAGCTCCTACGAGCAGTACTTC
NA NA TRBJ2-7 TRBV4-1 CASSQHGAESYEQYF TGCGCCAGCAGCCAACACGGAGCGGAATCCTACGAGCAGTACTTC
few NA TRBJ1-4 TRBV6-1 CASSKQGGGEKLFF TGTGCCAGCAGTAAACAGGGTGGGGGTGAAAAACTGTTTTTT
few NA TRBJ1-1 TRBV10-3 CAISDERFNTEAFF TGTGCCATCAGTGACGAGCGTTTTAACACTGAAGCTTTCTTT
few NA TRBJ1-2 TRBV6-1 CASSRMQGFNYGYTF TGTGCCAGCAGTCGCATGCAGGGGTTTAACTATGGCTACACCTTC